A single TCR beta chain is shown here with its context. No antigen is known for it. V was shortened by 3 bases and J by 4 bases, with 7 bases between the two germline ends. This CDR3 has 13 residues. CDR1 KGHSH and CDR2 LQKENI come from the germline V gene. The data are from a study of T cells after posttransplantation cyclophosphamide. The naive gate required viable CD3+CD4+ or CD3+CD8+ cells with CCR7+CD45RA+CD45RO-CD95-CD27+CD28+ phenotype. Sequencing used immunoSEQ multiplex PCR; TCRdb keeps in-frame clones, though not all of them. The repertoire holds roughly 30,000 clones, 75% to 95% seen once, with 0.2% to 0.3% in the top ten. Study-wide results and limits: TRB clonality was highly associated with recipient CMV seropositivity and reactivation. Later blood repertoires were often dominated by clones from the donor CD8+ memory compartment.

The sequence was collected from a woman in her sixties in good health, CMV-negative, and a related stem cell transplant donor. Material: naive CD4+ T cells sorted from PBMCs. The V call is TRBV18, the J call TRBJ1-5; D not resolved. The CDR3 sequence is CASSPDGNQPQHF. CDR3 nucleotides: TGTGCCAGCTCACCCGACGGGAATCAGCCCCAGCATTTT.